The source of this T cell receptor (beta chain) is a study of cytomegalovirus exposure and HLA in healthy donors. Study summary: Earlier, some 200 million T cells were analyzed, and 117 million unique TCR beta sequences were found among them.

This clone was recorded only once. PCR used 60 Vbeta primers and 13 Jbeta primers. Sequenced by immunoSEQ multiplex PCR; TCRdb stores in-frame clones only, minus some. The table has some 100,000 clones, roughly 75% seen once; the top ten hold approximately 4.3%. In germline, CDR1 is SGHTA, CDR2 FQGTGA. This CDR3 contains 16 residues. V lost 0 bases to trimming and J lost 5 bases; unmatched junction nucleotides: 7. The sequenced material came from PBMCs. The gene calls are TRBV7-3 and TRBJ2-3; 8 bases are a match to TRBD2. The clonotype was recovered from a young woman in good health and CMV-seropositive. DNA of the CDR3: TGTGCCAGCAGCTTAACTTCGGGAGGGCCTGGAGATACGCAGTATTTT. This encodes CASSLTSGGPGDTQYF. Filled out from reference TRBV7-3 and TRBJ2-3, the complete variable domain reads GAGVSQTPSNKVTEKGKYVELRCDPISGHTALYWYRQSLGQGPEFLIYFQGTGAADDSGLPNDRFFAVRPEGSVSTLKIQRTERGDSAVYLCASSLTSGGPGDTQYFGPGTRLTVL.